The clone carrying this T cell receptor beta chain was seen only a few times. These data originate in a study of T-cell reconstitution after alpha-beta-depleted transplantation in children. Molecular barcoding with unique molecular identifiers was used for the TCRbeta library. TCRdb recomputed calls from the PCR reads with MiXCR, one row per CDR3 protein. Of over 550,000 distinct CDR3 sequences listed, roughly a tenth are singletons. Germline V gene sequence: CDR1 DFQATT, CDR2 SNEGSKA (reference sequence). V dropped 1 base and J dropped 4; count of bases not matched to a gene: 9. The CDR3 consists of 16 residues.

The gene calls are TRBV20-1 and TRBJ1-5, with TRBD1 identical over 8 bases. This receptor was identified in a human donor who donated a stem cell graft to a child with acute myeloid leukemia. Sequenced material: PBMCs from the stem cell graft donor, taken from the stem cell graft. The DNA for the CDR3 is TGCAGTGCTAGAGCAGACAGGGGACGCCTTAATCAGCCCCAGCATTTT. Protein sequence: CSARADRGRLNQPQHF.